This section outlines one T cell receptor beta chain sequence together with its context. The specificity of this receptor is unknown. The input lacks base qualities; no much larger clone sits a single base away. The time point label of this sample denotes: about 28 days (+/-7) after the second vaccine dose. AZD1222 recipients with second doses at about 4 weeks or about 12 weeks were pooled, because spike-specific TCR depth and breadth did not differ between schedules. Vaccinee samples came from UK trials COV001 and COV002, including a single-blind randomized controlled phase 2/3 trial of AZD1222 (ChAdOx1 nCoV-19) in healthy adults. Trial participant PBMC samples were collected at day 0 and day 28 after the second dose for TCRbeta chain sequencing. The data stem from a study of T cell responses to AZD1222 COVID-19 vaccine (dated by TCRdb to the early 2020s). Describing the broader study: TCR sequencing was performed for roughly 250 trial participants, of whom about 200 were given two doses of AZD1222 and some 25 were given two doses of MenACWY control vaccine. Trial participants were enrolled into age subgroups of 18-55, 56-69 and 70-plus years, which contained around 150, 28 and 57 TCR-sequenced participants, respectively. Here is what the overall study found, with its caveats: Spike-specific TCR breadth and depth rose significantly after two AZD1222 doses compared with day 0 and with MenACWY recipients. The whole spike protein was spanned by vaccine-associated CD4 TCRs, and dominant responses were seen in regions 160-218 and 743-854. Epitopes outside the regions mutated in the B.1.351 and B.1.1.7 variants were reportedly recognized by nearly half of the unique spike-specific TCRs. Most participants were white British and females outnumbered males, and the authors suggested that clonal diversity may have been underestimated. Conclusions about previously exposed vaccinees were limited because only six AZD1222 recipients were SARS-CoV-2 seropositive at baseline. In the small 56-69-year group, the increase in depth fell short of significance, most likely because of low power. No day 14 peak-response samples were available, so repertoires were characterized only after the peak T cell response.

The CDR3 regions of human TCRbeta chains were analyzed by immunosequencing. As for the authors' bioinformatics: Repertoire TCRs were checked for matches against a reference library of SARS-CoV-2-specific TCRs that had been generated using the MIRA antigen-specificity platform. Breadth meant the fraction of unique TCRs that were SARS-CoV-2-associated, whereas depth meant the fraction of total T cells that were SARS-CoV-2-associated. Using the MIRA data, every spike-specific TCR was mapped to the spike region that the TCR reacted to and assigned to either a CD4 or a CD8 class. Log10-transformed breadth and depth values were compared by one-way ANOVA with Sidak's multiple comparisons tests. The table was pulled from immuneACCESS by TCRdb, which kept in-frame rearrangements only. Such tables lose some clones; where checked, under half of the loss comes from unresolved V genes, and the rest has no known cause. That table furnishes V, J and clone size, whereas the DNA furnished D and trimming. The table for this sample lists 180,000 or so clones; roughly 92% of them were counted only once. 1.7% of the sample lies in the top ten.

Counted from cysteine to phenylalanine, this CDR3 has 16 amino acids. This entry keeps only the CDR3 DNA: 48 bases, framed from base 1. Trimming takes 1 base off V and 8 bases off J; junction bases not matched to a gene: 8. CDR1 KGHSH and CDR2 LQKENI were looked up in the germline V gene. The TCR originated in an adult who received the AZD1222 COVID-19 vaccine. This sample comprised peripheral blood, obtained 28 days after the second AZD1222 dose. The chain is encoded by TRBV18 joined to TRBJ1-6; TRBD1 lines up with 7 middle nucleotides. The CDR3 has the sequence CASSPQEGGGYSPLHF. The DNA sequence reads TGTGCCAGCTCACCACAAGAGGGAGGGGGCTATTCACCCCTCCACTTT.